The clone carrying this T cell receptor (beta chain) was recorded only once. Its antigen is undetermined. The V segment lost 2 bases and the J segment 6 bases; nucleotides outside the gene matches: 9. The CDR3 contains 16 residues. Germline loops: CDR1 MNHNY, CDR2 SVGAGI (reference sequence). The repertoire was sequenced with immunoSEQ multiplex PCR; TCRdb's copy has only in-frame clones and lacks some. The sample includes approximately 35,000 clones, about 92% of them seen just once. This entry is derived from a study of OX40 agonist ivuxolimab in advanced cancers. Turning to the study itself: The group had a mean age of roughly 56 years, ranged from about 20 to 85, and was approximately 81% male. Regarding the study as a whole: Part of the nonresponder group also had normalized T-cell clonal expansion that was low.

This sequence originates from an adult with an advanced solid tumor such as melanoma, head and neck, liver or kidney cancer. The chain joins TRBV6-6 to TRBJ1-2; TRBD1 agrees at 10 bases. The sequencing here drew on CD4+ or CD8+ T cells sorted from blood, taken in a trial of the OX40 agonist ivuxolimab. Here the CDR3 DNA reads TGTGCCAGCAGTTACCCCCTCCGGGACAGGGGCGATGGCTACACCTTC. Translating gives CASSYPLRDRGDGYTF.